Presented here are 16 T cell receptor beta chains from one specimen sequenced in a study of radiation and T cells in renal cell carcinoma (dated by TCRdb to the early 2020s). Taken with the paper, the label for time point translates to: tumor resected at nephrectomy. Per the publication, the treatment or condition label means: treatment-naive control, cytoreductive nephrectomy. Library creation used the immunoSEQ multiplex PCR assay. TCRdb carries this immuneACCESS record with in-frame sequences only. Its versions omit some clonotypes, under half of them owing to an unresolved V gene in the studies checked, with the rest unexplained. The sample profile shows around 18,000 clones; roughly 60% of them were found once. Together, the top ten hold roughly a tenth of the sample. The sample consisted of tumor tissue, taken from a patient whose treatment was nephrectomy without radiotherapy. The source is a man aged 35-49 years with renal cell carcinoma.

The chain is built from TRBV19 and TRBJ2-1; the D call may be TRBD1 or TRBD2 (5 bases each). The V and J ends lost 4 bases and 1 base respectively, with 11 bases between them. Looked up from germline, CDR1 is LNHDA and CDR2 is SQIVND (reference sequence). This CDR3 region has 15 residues. Here the CDR3 DNA reads TGTGCCAGTAGTACGACGGGACGGTCCTACAATGAGCAGTTCTTC. Protein product: CASSTTGRSYNEQFF.

This chain connects TRBV9 to TRBJ2-5; 9 nucleotides line up with TRBD2. V dropped 0 bases and J dropped 0; count of bases not matched to a gene: 6. Germline V CDR1 and CDR2: SGDLS, YYNGEE. The CDR3 has 17 residues. The CDR3 coding sequence is TGTGCCAGCAGCGTAGCCGGGGTAGCGGGGGACCAAGAGACCCAGTACTTC. Translating gives CASSVAGVAGDQETQYF.

This clone was seen only once. The CDR3 is CASSSAGQGYYGYTF. CDR3 DNA: TGTGCCAGCAGTTCGGCGGGACAGGGGTACTATGGCTACACCTTC. The V and J genes are TRBV27 and TRBJ1-2; 10 bases line up with TRBD1. The CDR3 contains 15 residues. The ends lost 4 bases at V and 3 bases at J; junction bases unmatched: 5. CDR1 and CDR2 (germline): MNHEY, SMNVEV (reference sequence).

This chain uses TRBV12-5 with TRBJ2-2; D gene uncertain. The CDR3 sequence is 12 residues long. Trimming cost V 6 bases and J 1 base, with 3 bases left between them. Germline V gene data show CDR1 as LGHNT and CDR2 as FRNRAP. CDR3 coding DNA: TGTGCTAGTGGCCGGAACACCGGGGAGCTGTTTTTT. The encoded protein is CASGRNTGELFF.

The J gene is TRBJ1-2, the V gene TRBV5-5, with 9 bases aligning to TRBD1. Per germline, CDR1 SGHKS and CDR2 YYEKEE (reference sequence). This CDR3 region has 14 residues. V lost 3 bases to trimming and J lost 3 bases; unmatched junction nucleotides: 3. CDR3 DNA: TGTGCCAGCAGCTCCCGGGACAGGGACTATGGCTACACCTTC. This gives the protein CASSSRDRDYGYTF.

This clone was found once. The chain uses TRBV5-1 and TRBJ2-3, with no clear D. V lost 1 base and J 6 bases, leaving 3 bases between the germline ends. The CDR3 loop spans 11 amino acids. Germline CDR1 and CDR2: SGHRS and YFSETQ. Here the CDR3 reads CASSLIDTQYF. In DNA, the CDR3 is TGCGCCAGCAGCTTGATCGATACGCAGTATTTT.

This clone is labeled as medium-sized. The chain couples TRBV5-6 to TRBJ1-2; D is perhaps TRBD1 (6 bases). Trimming removed 1 base at V and 9 bases at J, with 7 bases between. The CDR3 extends over 11 amino acids. Germline lookup yields CDR1 SGHDT and CDR2 YYEEEE. The CDR3, as DNA: TGTGCCAGCAGCTTGTGGGGGCGCTACACCTTC. Translated: CASSLWGRYTF.

V usage is TRBV7-9 and J usage is TRBJ1-5; no firm D call. The CDR3 runs 13 residues. Germline values: CDR1 SEHNR, CDR2 FQNEAQ (reference sequence). The V gene lost 0 bases and the J gene lost 3 bases, with 3 bases spanning the gap. The CDR3 spells CASSLALNQPQHF. The DNA for the CDR3 is TGTGCCAGCAGCTTAGCCCTCAATCAGCCCCAGCATTTT.

V and J are TRBV15 and TRBJ1-6, with no clear D. CDR3 length: 13 residues. V was shortened by 0 bases and J by 7 bases, with 4 bases between the two germline ends. Germline values: CDR1 LNHNV, CDR2 YYDKDF (reference sequence). CDR3 in amino acids: CATSRDRNSPLHF. The CDR3 bases are TGTGCCACCAGCAGAGATCGGAATTCACCCCTCCACTTT.

This rearrangement joins TRBV6-5 to TRBJ1-1; no clear D gene. CDR3 size: 14 residues. Trimming left V 1 base short and J 1 base short, with 7 bases between. The germline gives CDR1 MNHEY, CDR2 SVGAGI. For the CDR3, the DNA is TGTGCCAGCAGTTACTGGAAGGGGAACACTGAAGCTTTCTTT. This gives the protein CASSYWKGNTEAFF.

This clone was seen a few times. V usage is TRBV5-1 and J usage is TRBJ2-3; D is ambiguous. The CDR3 spans 15 residues. V lost 0 bases and J lost 0, with 8 bases in between. The germline gives CDR1 SGHRS, CDR2 YFSETQ. The CDR3 reads CASSLVVGSTDTQYF. In DNA form, the CDR3 reads TGCGCCAGCAGCTTGGTGGTGGGTAGCACAGATACGCAGTATTTT.

This rearrangement joins TRBV19 to TRBJ2-5; D gene uncertain. Germline V lookup: CDR1 LNHDA, CDR2 SQIVND (reference sequence). V shed 3 bases and J shed 5 bases, with 4 bases lying between them. The CDR3 is 11 amino acids. The CDR3 region has the DNA TGTGCCAGTAGTATTATGGAGACCCAGTACTTC. Translation: CASSIMETQYF.

This rearrangement joins TRBV2 to TRBJ1-4; 11 positions agree with TRBD1. Losses at the gene ends were 6 bases for V and 4 bases for J; bases not matched to a gene: 4. CDR3 length equals 15 residues. The germline gives CDR1 SNHLY, CDR2 FYNNEI. For the CDR3, the DNA is TGTGCCAGCAGCCGGGACAGGGGGAGTAATGAAAAACTGTTTTTT. It is translated as CASSRDRGSNEKLFF. The full variable domain, in which reference TRBV2 and TRBJ1-4 provide the parts outside the CDR3, is EPEVTQTPSHQVTQMGQEVILRCVPISNHLYFYWYRQILGQKVEFLVSFYNNEISEKSEIFDDQFSVERPDGSNFTLKIRSTKLEDSAMYFCASSRDRGSNEKLFFGSGTQLSVL.

This clone was seen a single time. The V call is TRBV5-6, the J call TRBJ1-2; D might be TRBD1 (6 bases). Germline values: CDR1 SGHDT, CDR2 YYEEEE. V gave up 4 bases and J gave up 8 bases, with 15 bases separating them. The CDR3 consists of 13 residues. For the CDR3, the DNA is TGTGCCAGCAGCACTTCAGGGGTTGGAGGCTACACCTTC. This sequence encodes CASSTSGVGGYTF.

In its sample, this clone was seen a few times. The V and J genes are TRBV19 and TRBJ1-4; 8 positions agree with TRBD1. From germline, CDR1 is LNHDA and CDR2 SQIVND (reference sequence). The CDR3 runs to 16 residues. Unmatched junction bases numbered 6, after V lost 4 bases and J lost 2 bases. In DNA, the CDR3 is TGTGCCAGTAGTACCCGGACAGGGCGGACTAATGAAAAACTGTTTTTT. It codes for CASSTRTGRTNEKLFF.

This clone was seen once. This chain connects TRBV11-3 to TRBJ2-2; no firm D call. This CDR3 is 14 amino acids long. The V gene lost 1 base and the J gene lost 0 bases, with 3 bases spanning the gap. The germline gives CDR1 SGHNT, CDR2 YENEEA. CDR3 nucleotides: TGTGCCAGCAGCTTAGGCCCGAACACCGGGGAGCTGTTTTTT. Amino acids: CASSLGPNTGELFF.